A single sample is the source of the 15 T cell receptor beta chains below, sequenced in a study of glioma-infiltrating T cells. The iRepertoire nested amplicon-rescue multiplex PCR amplified TCR alpha and beta CDR3s from RNA. TCRdb re-called the multiplex PCR reads with MiXCR, one entry per CDR3 protein. The table shows fewer than 250,000 distinct CDR3 sequences, with about 31% occurring only once. Sequencing used glioma tissue, nonneoplastic brain tissue, or PBMCs (not recorded which). The origin of the receptors is a human donor with low-grade glioma or glioblastoma, undergoing nonglioma brain surgery, or in good health (not recorded which).

The table lists this clonotype with many counts. The CDR3 is CASSLTANSNQPQHF. The CDR3 DNA is TGTGCCAGCAGCCTTACCGCGAACAGCAATCAGCCCCAGCATTTT. The rearrangement joins TRBV11-2 to TRBJ1-5, with D hard to call. This CDR3 spans 15 amino acids. Trimming left V 5 bases short and J 1 base short, with 12 bases between. Germline values: CDR1 SGHAT, CDR2 FQNNGV.

Note on this clonotype: Relative to the germline gene, one junction end is altered; a read error may explain this. V usage is TRBV16 and J usage is TRBJ1-1; D possibly corresponds to TRBD1 (5 bases). Germline values: CDR1 KGHSY, CDR2 FQNENV. CDR3 size: 14 residues. The CDR3 reads CASSPRTQSTEASF. The DNA for the CDR3 is TGTGCCAGCAGCCCCCGGACACAAAGCACTGAAGCTTCCTTT.

This clonotype was recorded many times. Here the CDR3 DNA reads TGTGCCAGCAGTTTGTCCGGTAGCGCAGATACGCAGTATTTT. Its protein is CASSLSGSADTQYF. The chain uses TRBV28 and TRBJ2-3, with a tentative D call TRBD2 (5 bases). This CDR3 contains 14 residues. Between the trimmed V and J ends, which lost 3 bases and 4 bases, there was a span of 11 bases. Germline V gene lookup returns CDR1 MDHEN and CDR2 SYDVKM. The entire variable domain, with the rest obtained from reference TRBV28 and TRBJ2-3, is as follows: DVKVTQSSRYLVKRTGEKVFLECVQDMDHENMFWYRQDPGLGLRLIYFSYDVKMKEKGDIPEGYSVSREKKERFSLILESASTNQTSMYLCASSLSGSADTQYFGPGTRLTVL.

This clonotype was seen repeatedly, ten times or more. DNA for the CDR3: TGTGCCAGCCACACAGGGGGCAATCAGCCCCAGCATTTT. Protein sequence: CASHTGGNQPQHF. J is TRBJ1-5 and V is TRBV19; 7 bases map to TRBD1. The CDR3 is 13 amino acids. V lost 9 bases, J lost 2 bases, and 4 bases stayed unmatched. Germline V gives CDR1 LNHDA, CDR2 SQIVND (reference sequence).

On this clonotype itself: A much bigger clone sits one base away, suggesting this may be a read error. The chain links TRBV7-2 to TRBJ2-2; D tentatively fits TRBD1 or TRBD2 (5 bases each). V shed 6 bases and J shed 0 bases, with 14 bases lying between them. Looked up from germline, CDR1 is SGHTA and CDR2 is FQGNSA. The CDR3 length is 16 residues. CDR3 bases: TGTGCCAGCAGGCGAGGGACCACGGCGAACACCGGGGAGCTGTTTTTT. It is translated as CASRRGTTANTGELFF.

In its sample, this clonotype was seen many times. The chain combines TRBV5-1 with TRBJ1-1; D perhaps matches TRBD1 (5 bases). Trimming removed 4 bases from V and 1 base from J, with 14 bases in between. CDR1 and CDR2 from the germline V gene are SGHRS and YFSETQ. The CDR3 spans 15 residues. Here the CDR3 reads CASSPSATGNTEAFF. The CDR3 bases are TGCGCCAGCAGCCCAAGTGCCACAGGGAACACTGAAGCTTTCTTT.

This clonotype appeared many times. The chain has TRBV6-1 and TRBJ2-5; the D gene is possibly TRBD1 (6 bases). Trimming took off 6 bases at V and 5 bases at J, with 13 bases between the two ends. CDR1 MNHNS and CDR2 SASEGT come from the germline V gene. CDR3 length: 13 amino acids. CDR3 in amino acids: CASRKTGYETQYF. CDR3 coding DNA: TGTGCCAGCAGGAAAACAGGGTATGAGACCCAGTACTTC.

This clonotype appeared many times. The chain links TRBV29-1 to TRBJ2-7, with a tentative D call TRBD1 (6 bases). This CDR3 region has 12 residues. The germline V gene has CDR1 SQVTM and CDR2 ANQGSEA. Trimming left V 4 bases short and J 2 bases short, with 9 bases between. Here the CDR3 reads CSVGTVTYEQYF. CDR3 coding DNA: TGCAGCGTTGGGACAGTCACCTACGAGCAGTACTTC.

The table lists this clonotype with many counts. The rearrangement joins TRBV15 to TRBJ2-7, with a tentative D call TRBD1 (6 bases). Per the germline V gene, CDR1 is LNHNV and CDR2 is YYDKDF (reference sequence). The CDR3 runs to 14 residues. V was shortened by 5 bases and J by 3 bases, with 14 bases between the two germline ends. CDR3 amino acids: CATSPQQGYYEQYF. The CDR3 DNA is TGTGCCACCAGCCCCCAACAGGGTTACTACGAGCAGTACTTC. Variable domain in full (rest from reference TRBV15 and TRBJ2-7): DAMVIQNPRYQVTQFGKPVTLSCSQTLNHNVMYWYQQKSSQAPKLLFHYYDKDFNNEADTPDNFQSRRPNTSFCFLDIRSPGLGDTAMYLCATSPQQGYYEQYFGPGTRLTVT.

This clonotype showed up many times. V and J are TRBV20-1 and TRBJ1-2; D remains ambiguous. The CDR3 extends over 12 amino acids. V was trimmed by 6 bases and J by 0 bases, leaving 8 bases between them. CDR1 is DFQATT and CDR2 is SNEGSKA in the germline V gene (reference sequence). The CDR3 sequence: CSANTANYGYTF. CDR3 nucleotide sequence: TGCAGTGCCAACACAGCTAACTATGGCTACACCTTC.

This clonotype has a count of ten or more. The chain is built from TRBV20-1 and TRBJ2-7, with 10 nucleotides matching TRBD2. The V and J ends lost 0 bases and 3 bases, in that order; junction bases with no gene match: 5. The CDR3 has 15 amino acids. Germline V gene data show CDR1 as DFQATT and CDR2 as SNEGSKA (reference sequence). The CDR3 coding sequence is TGCAGTGCTAGAGACGAGCGGGAGGGTTACTACGAGCAGTACTTC. Its translation: CSARDEREGYYEQYF.

With regard to this clonotype: A much larger clone lies a single base off, so this may be a read error. The chain has TRBV18 and TRBJ2-7; D tentatively reads TRBD1 or TRBD2 (5 bases each). V dropped 8 bases and J dropped 0 bases, with 14 bases sitting between them. The CDR3 has 14 amino acids. The V gene's germline CDR1 is KGHSH and CDR2 LQKENI. The CDR3 loop is CASTRAGSSYEQYF. CDR3 DNA: TGTGCCAGCACCAGGGCTGGGAGCTCCTACGAGCAGTACTTC.

CDR3 loop: CASSLIAGVGDTQYF. The DNA of the CDR3 is TGTGCCAGCAGCCTAATAGCGGGAGTTGGAGATACGCAGTATTTT. This chain uses TRBV7-6 with TRBJ2-3; 9 bases align to TRBD2. Trimming at V came to 5 bases and at J to 5 bases, leaving 8 bases not matched to a gene. Germline V gene data show CDR1 as SGHVS and CDR2 as FNYEAQ. This CDR3 comprises 15 residues. The entire variable domain, with the rest obtained from reference TRBV7-6 and TRBJ2-3, is as follows: GAGVSQSPRYKVTKRGQDVALRCDPISGHVSLYWYRQALGQGPEFLTYFNYEAQQDKSGLPNDRFSAERPEGSISTLTIQRTEQRDSAMYRCASSLIAGVGDTQYFGPGTRLTVL.

This clonotype was seen many times. V and J are TRBV25-1 and TRBJ2-2, with 8 bases aligning to TRBD2. Germline CDR1 and CDR2: MGHDK and SYGVNS. The CDR3 loop spans 16 amino acids. V gave up 5 bases and J gave up 4 bases; unmatched junction bases: 9. The CDR3 coding sequence is TGTGCCAGCAGTCAAACGGGAGGGCCGCGCACCGGGGAGCTGTTTTTT. Encoded protein: CASSQTGGPRTGELFF.

The table lists this clonotype with many counts. The chain employs TRBV27 and TRBJ2-2, with 7 bases lining up with TRBD2. The CDR3 has 19 residues. Germline V CDR1 and CDR2: MNHEY, SMNVEV (reference sequence). Trimming removed 2 bases from V and 3 bases from J; junction bases left unmatched: 15. In nucleotides, the CDR3 is TGTGCCAGCAGTTTACTCCAACCGTATCGACTAGCCTACACCGGGGAGCTGTTTTTT. It yields the protein CASSLLQPYRLAYTGELFF.